What follows are 20 T cell receptor beta chains derived from one specimen sequenced in a study of human T cells and chemical hapten exposure. TCRdb re-analysed the RACE reads in MiXCR, keeping a single row per CDR3 protein. Among 340,000 or so distinct CDR3 sequences listed, under 9% were seen once. Time point described: patch test 1, 2 weeks after DPC sensitization. The treatment: therapeutic diphenylcyclopropenone sensitization with weekly scalp DPC. This specimen was whole blood, taken in connection with sensitization to the hapten diphenylcyclopropenone (DPC). These receptors were obtained from a young woman with alopecia areata. Some clones in this sample may be carry-over from other donors' samples.

A few counts support this clonotype. The J gene is TRBJ1-6, the V gene TRBV15; a possible D gene is TRBD1 (5 bases). The CDR3 is 14 amino acids. V was clipped by 2 bases and J by 6 bases, with 8 bases between them. Germline values: CDR1 LNHNV, CDR2 YYDKDF (reference sequence). CDR3 residues: CATSRSGTNSPLHF. Here the CDR3 DNA reads TGTGCCACCAGCAGATCGGGGACTAATTCACCCCTCCACTTT.

The sample holds a few counts of this clonotype. The genes are TRBV15 and TRBJ1-6; unclear D gene. V gave up 0 bases and J gave up 4 bases, with 7 bases separating them. Germline V CDR1 and CDR2: LNHNV, YYDKDF (reference sequence). The CDR3 contains 15 residues. CDR3 in amino acids: CATSRDTGYNSPLHF. The CDR3 DNA sequence: TGTGCCACCAGCAGAGATACGGGGTATAATTCACCCCTCCACTTT.

The rearrangement joins TRBV12-3 or TRBV12-4 to TRBJ1-5; D is uncertain. The V and J ends lost 1 base and 9 bases respectively, with 7 bases between them. The length of the CDR3 is 12 residues. CDR3 amino acids: CASSLGYWPQHF. The CDR3 coding sequence is TGTGCCAGCAGTTTAGGGTACTGGCCCCAGCATTTT.

This clonotype was counted only a few times. V usage is TRBV6-6 and J usage is TRBJ1-3; D ambiguous. Germline V gives CDR1 MNHNY, CDR2 SVGAGI (reference sequence). V shed 5 bases and J shed 4 bases, with 15 bases lying between them. This CDR3 spans 15 amino acids. The chain's CDR3 is CASSPDPLPGNTIYF. In DNA, the CDR3 is TGTGCCAGCAGTCCCGACCCTTTACCGGGAAACACCATATATTTT.

The chain recombines TRBV2 with TRBJ2-3; TRBD1 agrees at 9 bases. The J segment lost 4 bases and the V segment lost 8 bases, leaving 13 bases of the junction unmatched. This CDR3 spans 16 amino acids. Germline CDR1 SNHLY, CDR2 FYNNEI. CDR3 amino acids: CASSLDRGRGADTQYF. The CDR3 nucleotides read TGTGCCAGCTCATTGGACAGGGGAAGAGGCGCAGATACGCAGTATTTT.

The chain recombines TRBV2 with TRBJ2-6, with 9 bases lining up with TRBD2. V gave up 5 bases and J gave up 6 bases; unmatched junction bases: 5. Germline values: CDR1 SNHLY, CDR2 FYNNEI. The length of the CDR3 is 15 residues. The CDR3 coding sequence is TGTGCCAGCAGTACCATAGCGGGGGTGGCCAACGTCCTGACTTTC. Its translation: CASSTIAGVANVLTF.

This clonotype has at least ten counts. V is TRBV6-2 or TRBV6-3 and J is TRBJ2-7; D possibly uses TRBD1 or TRBD2 (5 bases each). Germline-derived CDR1 and CDR2 are MNHEY and SVGEGT. The V gene lost 10 bases and the J gene lost 6 bases, with 28 bases spanning the gap. This CDR3 has 16 residues. CDR3 DNA: TGTGCCACCCAACCGGAGACGGGACCTCCCCGGGGCGAGCAGTACTTC. This encodes CATQPETGPPRGEQYF.

This clonotype was counted a few times. The chain uses TRBV12-3 or TRBV12-4 and TRBJ2-2; no firm D call. V dropped 5 bases and J dropped 4 bases, with 5 bases sitting between them. This CDR3 region has 12 residues. The CDR3 sequence: CASSQVTGELFF. CDR3 DNA: TGTGCCAGCAGTCAAGTCACCGGGGAGCTGTTTTTT.

This clonotype was detected many times. This sequence joins TRBV25-1 and TRBJ2-7; 9 bases match TRBD1. CDR3 length equals 22 residues. J was trimmed by 4 bases and V by 4 bases; bases with no gene match: 29. Germline V gene data show CDR1 as MGHDK and CDR2 as SYGVNS. The CDR3 DNA reads as TGTGCCAGCAGTGCCCCTGGGCTAGAAGTGGACAGGGGTTTCTCTAAGGGTTACGAGCAGTACTTC. This translates into CASSAPGLEVDRGFSKGYEQYF.

This clonotype was picked up many times. The rearrangement joins TRBV12-3 or TRBV12-4 to TRBJ2-4; D perhaps matches TRBD1 (6 bases). This CDR3 is 15 amino acids long. The V and J ends lost 5 bases and 2 bases respectively, with 13 bases between them. CDR3: CASSPRTVSKNIQYF. The DNA for the CDR3 is TGTGCCAGCAGTCCCCGGACAGTATCCAAAAACATTCAGTACTTC.

This clonotype was counted only a few times. The genes are TRBV4-3 and TRBJ1-1; D call uncertain. The CDR3 totals 13 residues. CDR1 and CDR2 (germline): LGHNA, YSLEER. The ends were cut back, 5 bases at V and 2 bases at J, with 9 bases in the middle. The CDR3: CASSGRVNTEAFF. The CDR3 nucleotides are TGCGCCAGCAGCGGCAGAGTAAACACTGAAGCTTTCTTT.

The rearrangement uses TRBV28 and TRBJ2-7; weak D call: TRBD2 (7 bases). The CDR3 loop spans 15 amino acids. CDR1 is MDHEN and CDR2 is SYDVKM in the germline V gene. The V end was cut by 5 bases, the J end by 0 bases, with 14 bases between. The CDR3 reads CASSPPGGLSYEQYF. The CDR3 bases are TGTGCCAGCAGTCCCCCGGGGGGCCTCTCCTACGAGCAGTACTTC.

This clonotype was found a few times. The gene calls are TRBV4-2 and TRBJ2-3, with D possibly TRBD2 on 6 matching bases. This CDR3 is built from 16 residues. Germline V gene lookup returns CDR1 LGHNA and CDR2 YNFKEQ. The V and J ends lost 0 bases and 1 base respectively, with 11 bases between them. The chain's CDR3 is CASSQDSTSRTDTQYF. The CDR3 DNA is TGTGCCAGCAGCCAAGATAGTACTAGCCGCACAGATACGCAGTATTTT.

V usage is TRBV27 and J usage is TRBJ1-1; D not certain. The CDR3 spans 13 residues. Germline V gene data show CDR1 as MNHEY and CDR2 as SMNVEV (reference sequence). Trimming removed 5 bases from V and 7 bases from J, with 14 bases in between. The CDR3 DNA reads as TGTGCCAGCAGTCCCTGGGATAGTGGTGAAGCTTTCTTT. Encoded protein: CASSPWDSGEAFF.

This clonotype was counted between two and nine times. The rearrangement uses TRBV3-1 and TRBJ1-2, with D uncertain. Trimming pared 0 bases from V and 8 bases from J, leaving 16 bases between. Germline V gene sequence: CDR1 LGHDT, CDR2 YNNKEL (reference sequence). This CDR3 has 15 residues. The DNA of the CDR3 is TGTGCCAGCAGCCAAGACGGGGAGATGTATTCCGGCTACACCTTC. This sequence encodes CASSQDGEMYSGYTF.

The chain's CDR3 is CSVEFGGTGTWNTEAFF. CDR3 bases: TGCAGCGTTGAGTTTGGAGGAACCGGGACATGGAACACTGAAGCTTTCTTT. The V and J genes are TRBV29-1 and TRBJ1-1; possibly TRBD1 for D (6 bases). CDR1 is SQVTM, CDR2 ANQGSEA, per germline. CDR3 length: 17 amino acids. V lost 3 bases and J 1 base, leaving 21 bases between the germline ends.

This rearrangement joins TRBV6-5 to TRBJ1-2; 8 bases agree with TRBD1. CDR1 MNHEY and CDR2 SVGAGI come from the germline V gene. V was pared by 5 bases and J by 8 bases, with 13 bases of the junction left unmatched. This CDR3 has 15 amino acids. CDR3 DNA: TGTGCCAGCAGTCCCCGGACAGGGAGGAAGGAAGGCTACACCTTC. The encoded protein is CASSPRTGRKEGYTF.

This clonotype came up a few times. The chain has TRBV7-2 and TRBJ2-1, with 9 bases lining up with TRBD1. This CDR3 contains 15 residues. With V trimmed by 1 base and J by 8 bases, 6 bases remained unmatched. Germline V gene lookup returns CDR1 SGHTA and CDR2 FQGNSA. Written as DNA, the CDR3 is TGTGCCAGCAGCTTAGTCGGACAGGGGACCGATGAGCAGTTCTTC. Its translation: CASSLVGQGTDEQFF. The full variable domain, in which reference TRBV7-2 and TRBJ2-1 provide the parts outside the CDR3, is GAGVSQSPSNKVTEKGKDVELRCDPISGHTALYWYRQSLGQGLEFLIYFQGNSAPDKSGLPSDRFSAERTGGSVSTLTIQRTQQEDSAVYLCASSLVGQGTDEQFFGPGTRLTVL.

This clonotype is judged medium-sized. The CDR3: CASSPWTSGGAVEQFF. The CDR3 nucleotides read TGTGCCAGCTCACCATGGACTAGCGGGGGGGCCGTTGAGCAGTTCTTC. The chain is built from TRBV18 and TRBJ2-1; 15 nucleotides match TRBD2. Germline-derived CDR1 and CDR2 are KGHSH and LQKENI. Trimming at V came to 2 bases and at J to 9 bases, leaving 5 bases not matched to a gene. The CDR3 runs to 16 residues.

This clonotype was picked up many times. V gene TRBV7-9 combines with J gene TRBJ1-5; tentative D call: TRBD1 (5 bases). Trimming took 1 base from V and 7 from J, leaving 8 bases between them. Germline V gene sequence: CDR1 SEHNR, CDR2 FQNEAQ (reference sequence). This CDR3 spans 13 amino acids. The DNA of the CDR3 is TGTGCCAGCAGCTTAGGCGGGACCCAGCCCCAGCATTTT. This encodes CASSLGGTQPQHF.